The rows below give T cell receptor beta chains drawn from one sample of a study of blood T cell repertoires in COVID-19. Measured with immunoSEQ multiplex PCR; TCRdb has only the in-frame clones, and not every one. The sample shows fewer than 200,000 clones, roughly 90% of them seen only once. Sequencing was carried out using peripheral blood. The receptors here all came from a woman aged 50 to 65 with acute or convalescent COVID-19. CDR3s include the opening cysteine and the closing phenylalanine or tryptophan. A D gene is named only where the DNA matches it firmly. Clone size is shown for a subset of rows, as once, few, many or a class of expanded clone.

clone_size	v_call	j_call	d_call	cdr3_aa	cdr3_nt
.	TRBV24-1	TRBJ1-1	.	CATSDATDGNTEAFF	TGTGCCACCAGTGATGCGACAGACGGGAACACTGAAGCTTTCTTT
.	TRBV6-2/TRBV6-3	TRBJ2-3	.	CASSYGRDTDTQYF	TGTGCCAGCAGTTACGGGCGGGACACAGATACGCAGTATTTT
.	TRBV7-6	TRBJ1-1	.	CASSLVGHKGGTEAFF	TGTGCCAGCAGCTTAGTCGGACACAAAGGGGGAACTGAAGCTTTCTTT
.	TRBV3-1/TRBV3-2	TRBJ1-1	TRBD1	CASNPSGTGGGDTEAFF	TGTGCCAGCAACCCATCGGGGACAGGGGGCGGGGACACTGAAGCTTTCTTT
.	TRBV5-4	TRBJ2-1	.	CASSYGTVDYNEQFF	TGTGCCAGCAGCTACGGGACTGTCGACTACAATGAGCAGTTCTTC
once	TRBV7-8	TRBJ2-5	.	CASSKRADQETQYF	TGTGCCAGCAGCAAGAGGGCTGATCAAGAGACCCAGTACTTC
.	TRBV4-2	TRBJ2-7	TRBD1	CASSQGGTGSYEQYF	TGTGCCAGCAGCCAAGGCGGGACAGGGTCCTACGAGCAGTACTTC
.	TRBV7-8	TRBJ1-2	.	CASSSAGLNYGYTF	TGTGCCAGCAGCTCCGCAGGGCTTAACTATGGCTACACCTTC
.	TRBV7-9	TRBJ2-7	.	CASSLSSYEQYF	TGTGCCAGCAGCCTTTCGTCCTACGAGCAGTACTTC
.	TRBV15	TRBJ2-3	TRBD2	CATSKKTSGGDTQYF	TGTGCCACCAGCAAGAAGACTAGCGGGGGCGATACGCAGTATTTT
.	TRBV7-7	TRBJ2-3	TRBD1	CASSPGQEHTDTQYF	TGTGCCAGCAGCCCGGGACAGGAGCACACAGATACGCAGTATTTT
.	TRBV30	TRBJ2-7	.	CAWSVLGGKDNEQYF	TGTGCCTGGAGTGTACTGGGCGGGAAAGACAACGAGCAGTACTTC
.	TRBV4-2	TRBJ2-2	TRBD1	CASSRTGGGDGELFF	TGTGCCAGCAGCCGCACAGGGGGCGGGGACGGGGAGCTGTTTTTT
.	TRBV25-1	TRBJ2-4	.	CASSNPRGGNIQYF	TGTGCCAGCAGTAACCCCAGGGGAGGGAACATTCAGTACTTC
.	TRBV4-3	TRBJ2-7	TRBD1	CASSQDWTGSVHEQYF	TGCGCCAGCAGCCAAGATTGGACAGGGAGTGTTCACGAGCAGTACTTC
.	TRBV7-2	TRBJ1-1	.	CASSLHGGQTEAFF	TGTGCCAGCAGCTTGCACGGGGGGCAAACTGAAGCTTTCTTT
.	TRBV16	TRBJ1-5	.	CASSQSAGSTMDF	TGTGCCAGCAGCCAATCCGCCGGGTCAACAATGGATTTT
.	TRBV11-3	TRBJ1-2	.	CACLAAGQAYGYTF	TGTGCCTGCCTAGCGGCCGGCCAGGCCTATGGCTACACCTTC
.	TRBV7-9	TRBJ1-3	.	CASSLPGGNTIYF	TGTGCCAGCAGCTTACCCGGTGGAAACACCATATATTTT
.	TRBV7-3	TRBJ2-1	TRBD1	CASSQGQGVQGEQFF	TGTGCCAGCAGCCAAGGACAGGGGGTCCAGGGTGAGCAGTTCTTC
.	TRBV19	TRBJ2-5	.	CASSIMATEETQYF	TGTGCCAGTAGTATTATGGCCACAGAAGAGACCCAGTACTTC
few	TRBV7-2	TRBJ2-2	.	CASSFLNTGELFF	TGTGCCAGCAGCTTCCTAAACACCGGGGAGCTGTTTTTT
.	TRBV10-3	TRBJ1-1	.	CAISESEGNTEAFF	TGTGCCATCAGTGAGTCTGAGGGGAACACTGAAGCTTTCTTT
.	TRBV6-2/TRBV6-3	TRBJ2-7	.	CASSYRGTSPTYEQYF	TGTGCCAGCAGTTACCGGGGGACCTCACCGACCTACGAGCAGTACTTC
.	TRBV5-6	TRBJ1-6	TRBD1	CASSKEGTGSRNSPLHF	TGTGCCAGCAGCAAAGAGGGGACAGGGAGCCGTAATTCACCCCTCCACTTT
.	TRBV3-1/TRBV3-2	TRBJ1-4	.	CASSPGGPNEKLFF	TGTGCCAGCAGCCCGGGGGGGCCAAATGAAAAACTGTTTTTT
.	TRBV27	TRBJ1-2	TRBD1	CASRVQGNGYTF	TGTGCCAGCAGGGTACAGGGGAATGGCTACACCTTC
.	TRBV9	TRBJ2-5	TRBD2	CASSLSSSGGLGETQYF	TGTGCCAGCAGCCTCTCGAGTAGCGGGGGGCTGGGGGAGACCCAGTACTTC
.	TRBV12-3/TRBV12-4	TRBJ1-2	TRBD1	CASSLTGFYGYTF	TGTGCCAGCAGCCTGACAGGGTTCTATGGCTACACCTTC
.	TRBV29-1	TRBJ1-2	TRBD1	CSVERGTPGGYGYTF	TGCAGCGTTGAGAGAGGCACCCCAGGGGGCTATGGCTACACCTTC
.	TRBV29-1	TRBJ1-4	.	CSVYTTGQRNEKLFF	TGCAGCGTTTATACAACCGGACAACGGAATGAAAAACTGTTTTTT
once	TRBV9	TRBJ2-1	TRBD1	CASSVAGTGRGNEQFF	TGTGCCAGCAGCGTAGCGGGGACAGGGAGGGGCAATGAGCAGTTCTTC
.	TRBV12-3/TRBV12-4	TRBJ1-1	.	CASSLSWGPEAFF	TGTGCCAGCAGTTTAAGCTGGGGCCCTGAAGCTTTCTTT
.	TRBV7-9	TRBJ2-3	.	CASSTLDTQYF	TGTGCCAGCAGCACATTAGATACGCAGTATTTT
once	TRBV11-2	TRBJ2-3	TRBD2	CASSFSSGGWTDTQYF	TGTGCCAGCAGCTTCTCTAGCGGGGGATGGACAGATACGCAGTATTTT
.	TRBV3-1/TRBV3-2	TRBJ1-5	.	CASSRRQVWGPQHF	TGTGCCAGCAGCCGCCGACAGGTTTGGGGGCCCCAGCATTTT
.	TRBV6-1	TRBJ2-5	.	CASRRGTQETQYF	TGTGCCAGTCGAAGGGGGACACAAGAGACCCAGTACTTC
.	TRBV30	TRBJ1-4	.	CAWGSYEKLFF	TGTGCCTGGGGGTCGTATGAAAAACTGTTTTTT
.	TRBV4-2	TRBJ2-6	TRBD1	CASSPLTRTGETGANVLTF	TGTGCCAGCAGCCCTCTAACCCGGACAGGGGAGACCGGGGCCAACGTCCTGACTTTC
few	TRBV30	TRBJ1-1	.	CAWSPGSMNTEAFF	TGTGCCTGGAGCCCCGGTAGCATGAACACTGAAGCTTTCTTT
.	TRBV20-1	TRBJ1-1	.	CSAGEAEAFF	TGCAGTGCTGGCGAGGCTGAAGCTTTCTTT
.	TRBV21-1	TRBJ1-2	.	CAHREDTRPYGYTF	TGTGCCCACCGCGAGGACACGCGGCCTTATGGCTACACCTTC
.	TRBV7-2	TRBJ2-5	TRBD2	CASSLLAGSQETQYF	TGTGCCAGCAGCTTACTAGCGGGATCCCAAGAGACCCAGTACTTC
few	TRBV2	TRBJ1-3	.	CASSEGQGANTIYF	TGTGCCAGCAGTGAGGGGCAGGGTGCAAACACCATATATTTT
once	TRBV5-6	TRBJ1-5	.	CASSVGAEQPQHF	TGTGCCAGCAGCGTTGGGGCAGAACAGCCCCAGCATTTT
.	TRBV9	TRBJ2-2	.	CASSVGPGRGNTGELFF	TGTGCCAGCAGCGTAGGACCCGGGAGAGGGAACACCGGGGAGCTGTTTTTT
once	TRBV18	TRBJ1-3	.	CASTEGFVGNTIYF	TGTGCCAGCACAGAGGGATTTGTTGGAAACACCATATATTTT
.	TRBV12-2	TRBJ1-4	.	CASRLGQGREKLFF	TGTGCAAGTCGCTTGGGGCAGGGTCGCGAAAAACTGTTTTTT
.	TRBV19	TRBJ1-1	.	CASSDGQMNTEAFF	TGTGCCAGTAGTGACGGACAGATGAACACTGAAGCTTTCTTT
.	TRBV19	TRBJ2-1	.	CASSISGYNEQFF	TGTGCCAGTAGTATTTCAGGCTACAATGAGCAGTTCTTC
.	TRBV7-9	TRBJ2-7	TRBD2	CASSLARLAGETYEQYF	TGTGCCAGCAGCTTAGCACGACTAGCGGGAGAAACCTACGAGCAGTACTTC
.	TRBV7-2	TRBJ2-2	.	CASSSILGAGELFF	TGTGCCAGCAGCTCCATCCTGGGCGCCGGGGAGCTGTTTTTT
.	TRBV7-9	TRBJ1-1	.	CASRGPSNTEAFF	TGTGCCAGCAGGGGGCCATCGAACACTGAAGCTTTCTTT
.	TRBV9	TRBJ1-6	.	CASSVGRAGNSPLHF	TGTGCCAGCAGCGTAGGGCGGGCCGGGAATTCACCCCTCCACTTT
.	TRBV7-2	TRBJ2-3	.	CASSSGSGARGDTQYF	TGTGCCAGCAGCTCGGGCTCAGGGGCCCGCGGAGATACGCAGTATTTT
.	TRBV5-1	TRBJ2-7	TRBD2	CASSLGAGGPIYEQYF	TGCGCCAGCAGCTTGGGAGCGGGAGGGCCAATTTACGAGCAGTACTTC
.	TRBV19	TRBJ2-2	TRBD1	CASSADRDRELFF	TGTGCCAGTAGTGCAGACAGGGACAGGGAGCTGTTTTTT
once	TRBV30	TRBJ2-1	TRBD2	CAWGRLAGGDYRYNEQFF	TGTGCCTGGGGGAGACTAGCGGGAGGGGATTATCGCTACAATGAGCAGTTCTTC
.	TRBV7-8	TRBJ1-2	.	CVSSLALAGHYGYTF	TGTGTCAGCAGCTTAGCGTTGGCAGGTCACTATGGCTACACCTTC